This TCR beta chain originates from a study of T cell responses to AZD1222 COVID-19 vaccine (dated by TCRdb to 2020 to 2022). With respect to the entire study: A total of about 230 trial participants underwent TCR sequencing, of whom some 210 received two doses of AZD1222 and about 25 received two doses of the MenACWY control vaccine. Trial participants were enrolled by age into 18-55, 56-69 and 70-plus year subgroups, with about 150, 28 and 57 TCR-sequenced participants respectively.

Paper-wide results and their limitations: Conclusions about previously exposed vaccinees were limited because only a handful of AZD1222 recipients were SARS-CoV-2 seropositive at baseline. The whole spike protein was spanned by vaccine-associated CD4 TCRs, and dominant responses were seen in regions 160-218 and 743-854. Because no samples from the day 14 peak response were available, repertoires could be characterized only after the peak T cell response. Participants were mostly white British, with more females than males. The authors suggested clonal diversity may have been underestimated. In the small 56-69-year group, the increase in depth fell short of significance, most likely because of low power. Reportedly, almost half of the unique spike-specific TCRs recognized epitopes lying outside the regions that are mutated in the B.1.351 and B.1.1.7 variants. A significant rise in spike-specific TCR breadth and depth was observed after two AZD1222 doses relative to day 0 and relative to MenACWY recipients.

The CDR3 regions of human TCRbeta chains were analyzed by immunosequencing. The published analysis was carried out like this. TCRs in the repertoires were matched against a reference library of SARS-CoV-2-specific TCRs that had been generated with the MIRA antigen-specificity platform. Breadth meant the fraction of unique TCRs that were SARS-CoV-2-associated, whereas depth meant the fraction of total T cells that were SARS-CoV-2-associated. Using the MIRA data, every spike-specific TCR was mapped to the spike region that the TCR reacted to and assigned to either a CD4 or a CD8 class. Log10-transformed breadth and depth values were compared by one-way ANOVA with Sidak's multiple comparisons tests. The clones in this table, taken by TCRdb from immuneACCESS, are in-frame only. Not every clone is retained; where verified, under half of the shortfall comes from an unresolved V gene, and the cause of the rest is unknown. V and J calls and clone size are given by that table; D and trimming were obtained from the DNA. This sample is represented by some 120,000 clones; roughly 84% of them were singletons. Roughly a quarter of the sample goes to the ten largest clones.

In this sample, this clone turned up a few times. Its binding antigen is unknown. No base quality information exists; no much larger clone differs at one position. What the time point label conveys for this sample: about 28 days (+/-7) after the second vaccine dose. AZD1222 recipients with second doses at about 4 weeks or about 12 weeks were pooled, because spike-specific TCR depth and breadth did not differ between schedules. Vaccinee samples came from UK trials COV001 and COV002, including a single-blind randomized controlled phase 2/3 trial of AZD1222 (ChAdOx1 nCoV-19) in healthy adults. For TCRbeta chain sequencing, PBMC samples were collected from trial participants at day 0 and at day 28 after the second dose. Taken from cysteine to phenylalanine, the CDR3 has 16 residues. The only DNA kept is the CDR3, 48 bases in frame from the first base. Trimming costs V 3 bases and J 0 bases, and their ends lie 15 bases apart. The germline V gene yields MDHEN for CDR1 and SYDVKM for CDR2.

The chain is assembled from TRBV28 and TRBJ2-7; the D gene is possibly TRBD1 or TRBD2, each agreeing over 5 bases. The sequences come from peripheral blood, collected 28 days after the second AZD1222 dose. This TCR was sampled from an adult who received the AZD1222 COVID-19 vaccine. The CDR3 protein is CASSLGDPTSSYEQYF. The nucleotide sequence is TGTGCCAGCAGTTTGGGGGACCCGACCAGCTCCTACGAGCAGTACTTC.